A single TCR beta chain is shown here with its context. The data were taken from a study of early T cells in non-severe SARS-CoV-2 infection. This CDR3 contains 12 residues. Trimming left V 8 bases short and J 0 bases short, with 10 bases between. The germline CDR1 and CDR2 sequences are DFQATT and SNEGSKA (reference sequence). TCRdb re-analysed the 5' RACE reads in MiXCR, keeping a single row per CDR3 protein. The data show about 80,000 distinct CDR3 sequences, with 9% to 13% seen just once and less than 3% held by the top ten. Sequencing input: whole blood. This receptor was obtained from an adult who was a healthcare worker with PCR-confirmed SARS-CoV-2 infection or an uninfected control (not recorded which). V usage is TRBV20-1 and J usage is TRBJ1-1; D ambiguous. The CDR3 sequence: CSFYNLNTEAFF. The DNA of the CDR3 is TGCAGTTTCTACAACTTGAACACTGAAGCTTTCTTT.